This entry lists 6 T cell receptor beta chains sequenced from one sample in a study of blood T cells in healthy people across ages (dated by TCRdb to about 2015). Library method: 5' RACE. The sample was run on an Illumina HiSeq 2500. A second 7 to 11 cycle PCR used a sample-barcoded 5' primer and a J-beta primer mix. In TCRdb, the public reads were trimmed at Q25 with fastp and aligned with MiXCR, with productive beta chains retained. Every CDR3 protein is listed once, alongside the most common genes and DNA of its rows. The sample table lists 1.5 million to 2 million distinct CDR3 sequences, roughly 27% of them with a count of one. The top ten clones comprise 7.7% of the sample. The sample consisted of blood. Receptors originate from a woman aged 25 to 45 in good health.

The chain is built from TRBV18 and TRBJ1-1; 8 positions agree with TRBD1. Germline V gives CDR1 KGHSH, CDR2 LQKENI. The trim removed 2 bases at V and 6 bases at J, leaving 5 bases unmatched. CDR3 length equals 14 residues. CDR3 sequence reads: CASSPNGQGSEAFF. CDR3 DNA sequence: TGTGCCAGCTCACCAAATGGACAGGGCTCTGAAGCTTTCTTT. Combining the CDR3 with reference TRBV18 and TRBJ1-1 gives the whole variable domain NAGVMQNPRHLVRRRGQEARLRCSPMKGHSHVYWYRQLPEEGLKFMVYLQKENIIDESGMPKERFSAEFPKEGPSILRIQQVVRGDSAAYFCASSPNGQGSEAFFGQGTRLTVV.

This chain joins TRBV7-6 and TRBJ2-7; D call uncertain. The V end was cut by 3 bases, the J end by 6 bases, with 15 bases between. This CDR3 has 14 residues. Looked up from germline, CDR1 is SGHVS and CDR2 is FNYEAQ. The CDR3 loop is CASSFDGLRSEQYF. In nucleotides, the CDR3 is TGTGCCAGCAGCTTCGACGGCTTAAGGTCCGAGCAGTACTTC.

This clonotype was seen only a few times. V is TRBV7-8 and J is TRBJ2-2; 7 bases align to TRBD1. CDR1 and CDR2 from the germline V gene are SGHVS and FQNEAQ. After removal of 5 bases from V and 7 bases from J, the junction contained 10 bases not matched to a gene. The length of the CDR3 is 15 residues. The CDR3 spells CASSGRDRAGGELFF. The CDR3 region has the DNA TGTGCCAGCAGCGGCCGTGACAGGGCCGGCGGGGAGCTGTTTTTT.

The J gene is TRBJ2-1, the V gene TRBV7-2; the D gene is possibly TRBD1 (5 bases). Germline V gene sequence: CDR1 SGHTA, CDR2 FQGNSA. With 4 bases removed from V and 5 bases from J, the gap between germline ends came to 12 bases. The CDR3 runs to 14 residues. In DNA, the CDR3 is TGTGCCAGCAGCTCCAGGGTTTTGGACAATGAGCAGTTCTTC. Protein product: CASSSRVLDNEQFF.

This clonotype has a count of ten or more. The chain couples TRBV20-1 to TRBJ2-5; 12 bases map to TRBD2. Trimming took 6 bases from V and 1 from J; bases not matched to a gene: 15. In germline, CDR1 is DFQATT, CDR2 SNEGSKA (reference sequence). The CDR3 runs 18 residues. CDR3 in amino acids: CSAVPGLAGLPIQETQYF. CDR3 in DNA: TGCAGTGCCGTCCCGGGACTAGCGGGCCTCCCGATCCAAGAGACCCAGTACTTC.

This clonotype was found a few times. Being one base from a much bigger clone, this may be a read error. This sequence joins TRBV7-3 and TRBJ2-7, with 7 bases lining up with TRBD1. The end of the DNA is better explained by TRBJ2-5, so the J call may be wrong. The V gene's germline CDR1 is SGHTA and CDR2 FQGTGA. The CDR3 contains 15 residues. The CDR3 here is CASGHPDRVRETQYF. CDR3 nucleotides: TGTGCCAGCGGCCATCCCGACAGGGTGAGGGAGACCCAGTACTTC.